This T cell receptor beta chain was identified during a study of radiation and T cells in renal cell carcinoma. Study-wide points: In blood, top tumor clones expanded by 2 weeks, shrinking by 4.

Sample time point: blood 4 weeks post-SBRT, at nephrectomy. As for treatment: 15 Gy SBRT to primary tumor, nephrectomy 4 weeks later. Nephrectomy followed 15 Gy stereotactic body radiation by 4 weeks. This renal cell carcinoma was of the clear cell type. Concerning this clone: The antigen is unknown.

Germline V gene sequence: CDR1 SQVTM, CDR2 ANQGSEA. The ends lost 5 bases at V and 3 bases at J; junction bases unmatched: 4. CDR3 length: 13 amino acids. TCRdb keeps only in-frame clones here, not all; method: immunoSEQ multiplex PCR. The sample yields approximately 150,000 clones, approximately 86% seen once. The V and J genes are TRBV29-1 and TRBJ2-7, with TRBD2 identical over 10 bases. The sample consisted of blood, taken from a patient whose treatment included radiotherapy and nephrectomy. This sequence originates from a woman aged 45-60 years with renal cell carcinoma. CDR3 protein: CSVRTSGLYEQYF. DNA of the CDR3: TGCAGCGTTCGGACTAGCGGCCTCTACGAGCAGTACTTC.